These 16 T cell receptor beta chains originate from one sample sequenced in a study of PD-1 blockade in classical Hodgkin lymphoma. Only in-frame clones appear in the TCRdb table, and some are missing; sequencing was by immunoSEQ multiplex PCR. The table has tens of thousands of clones, over 75% seen once. Every patient had relapsed following autologous stem cell transplantation, and cohorts differed in brentuximab vedotin exposure. The specimen comprised peripheral blood mononuclear cells (PBMCs), sampled at baseline. These receptors were taken from a human donor with classical Hodgkin lymphoma.

This chain connects TRBV9 to TRBJ2-5, with 11 bases identical to TRBD1. The CDR3 is made up of 15 amino acids. V trimming: 2 bases; J trimming: 4 bases; junction bases outside the gene matches: 4. Germline V gene data show CDR1 as SGDLS and CDR2 as YYNGEE. CDR3 sequence: CASSVGTGGGETQYF. DNA for the CDR3: TGTGCCAGCAGCGTCGGGACAGGGGGAGGAGAGACCCAGTACTTC.

The chain recombines TRBV19 with TRBJ1-5; 7 nucleotides align to TRBD1. This CDR3 spans 16 amino acids. The J segment lost 3 bases and the V segment lost 2 bases, leaving 7 bases of the junction unmatched. Germline CDR1 is LNHDA and CDR2 is SQIVND (reference sequence). CDR3: CASSIKETGNNQPQHF. The CDR3 region has the DNA TGTGCCAGTAGTATAAAAGAGACAGGGAACAATCAGCCCCAGCATTTT.

The rearrangement links TRBV7-2 to TRBJ1-1, with D maybe TRBD1 (6 bases). CDR1 is SGHTA and CDR2 is FQGNSA in the germline V gene. V lost 4 bases and J lost 2, with 14 bases in between. CDR3 size: 15 residues. The CDR3 is CASSSEGGGNTEAFF. The CDR3 DNA reads as TGTGCCAGCAGCTCCGAGGGGGGGGGTAACACTGAAGCTTTCTTT.

This chain connects TRBV30 to TRBJ1-4, with D perhaps TRBD1 (5 bases). Trimming shortened V by 0 bases and J by 8 bases, and 13 bases separated the two germline ends. This CDR3 contains 14 residues. Per the germline V gene, CDR1 is GTSNPN and CDR2 is SVGIG (reference sequence). CDR3 loop: CAWSVGGGSEKLFF. CDR3 DNA: TGTGCCTGGAGTGTTGGCGGGGGGAGCGAAAAACTGTTTTTT.

This clone has a handful of counts. CDR3 DNA sequence: TGTGCCAGCAGCCCGGGGGCGGGCAATCAGCCCCAGCATTTT. Its translation is CASSPGAGNQPQHF. This chain links TRBV9 with TRBJ1-5; D possibly corresponds to TRBD1 (6 bases). The CDR3 has 14 residues. Germline V gene data show CDR1 as SGDLS and CDR2 as YYNGEE. Trimming stripped 4 bases from V and 2 bases from J, with 10 bases between.

The chain uses TRBV7-8 and TRBJ1-1; D is unclear. The CDR3 contains 17 residues. From germline, CDR1 is SGHVS and CDR2 FQNEAQ. Trimming stripped 1 base from V and 0 bases from J, with 15 bases between. CDR3 region: CASSLDQAFLVNTEAFF. Here the CDR3 DNA reads TGTGCCAGCAGCTTAGACCAGGCCTTCCTGGTGAACACTGAAGCTTTCTTT.

The CDR3 DNA follows: TGTGCCAGCAGTCCCGACAGGGGAGATGAAAAACTGTTTTTT. It encodes CASSPDRGDEKLFF. The V gene is TRBV7-2, the J gene TRBJ1-4, with 8 bases identical to TRBD1. Germline V gives CDR1 SGHTA, CDR2 FQGNSA. The CDR3 has 14 amino acids. With V trimmed by 6 bases and J by 6 bases, 6 bases remained unmatched.

V usage is TRBV5-1 and J usage is TRBJ1-2; 9 nucleotides line up with TRBD1. After removal of 3 bases from V and 3 bases from J, the junction contained 6 bases not matched to a gene. Germline CDR1 SGHRS, CDR2 YFSETQ. CDR3 length: 15 residues. CDR3 sequence (DNA): TGCGCCAGCAGCTCCGGGACAGGGAGGGACTATGGCTACACCTTC. Protein sequence: CASSSGTGRDYGYTF.

This chain links TRBV19 with TRBJ1-1, with D unresolved. V was pared by 5 bases and J by 3 bases, with 10 bases between. Germline lookup yields CDR1 LNHDA and CDR2 SQIVND (reference sequence). The CDR3 covers 13 residues. CDR3 nucleotides: TGTGCCAGTAGTCCCGGACTGGACACTGAAGCTTTCTTT. It codes for CASSPGLDTEAFF. Full variable domain (outside the CDR3, taken from reference TRBV19 and TRBJ1-1): DGGITQSPKYLFRKEGQNVTLSCEQNLNHDAMYWYRQDPGQGLRLIYYSQIVNDFQKGDIAEGYSVSREKKESFPLTVTSAQKNPTAFYLCASSPGLDTEAFFGQGTRLTVV.

The rearrangement links TRBV7-8 to TRBJ2-2; D not certain. CDR1 is SGHVS, CDR2 FQNEAQ, per germline. The length of the CDR3 is 13 residues. With 8 bases removed from V and 1 base from J, the gap between germline ends came to 8 bases. The CDR3 nucleotides are TGTGCCAGCCCGCCGGTGAACACCGGGGAGCTGTTTTTT. Protein: CASPPVNTGELFF.

This chain joins TRBV11-2 and TRBJ2-3; D may be TRBD2 (5 bases). Germline-derived CDR1 and CDR2 are SGHAT and FQNNGV. The ends were cut back, 5 bases at V and 4 bases at J, with 13 bases in the middle. This CDR3 region has 14 residues. The CDR3 DNA is TGTGCCAGCAGCCGGCTAGCCCCCCCAGATACGCAGTATTTT. Encoded protein: CASSRLAPPDTQYF. The full variable domain, completed using reference TRBV11-2 and TRBJ2-3, is EAGVAQSPRYKIIEKRQSVAFWCNPISGHATLYWYQQILGQGPKLLIQFQNNGVVDDSQLPKDRFSAERLKGVDSTLKIQPAKLEDSAVYLCASSRLAPPDTQYFGPGTRLTVL.

The V and J genes are TRBV5-4 and TRBJ1-4; D gene unclear. V lost 2 bases to trimming and J lost 0 bases, with 5 bases between them. The germline gives CDR1 SGHNT, CDR2 YYREEE (reference sequence). The CDR3 covers 14 residues. CDR3 region: CASSFKTTNEKLFF. In DNA, the CDR3 is TGTGCCAGCAGCTTTAAAACAACTAATGAAAAACTGTTTTTT.

This clone was seen a few times. At the DNA level, this CDR3 is encoded by other sequences in the same sample as well. The chain joins TRBV19 to TRBJ1-2, with unresolved D. Germline assignment: CDR1 LNHDA and CDR2 SQIVND (reference sequence). The CDR3 covers 11 residues. V was pared by 11 bases and J by 3 bases, with 10 bases between. For the CDR3, the DNA is TGTGCCTCAGGTCGTTACTATGGCTACACCTTC. As protein: CASGRYYGYTF.

A single count supports this clone. The DNA for the CDR3 is TGTGCCAGCAGCGTACAGGGGGCTTTTAACAATGAGCAGTTCTTC. It encodes CASSVQGAFNNEQFF. The chain joins TRBV7-8 to TRBJ2-1; 9 bases map to TRBD1. The CDR3 spans 15 residues. Per the germline V gene, CDR1 is SGHVS and CDR2 is FQNEAQ. After removal of 5 bases from V and 5 bases from J, the junction contained 7 bases not matched to a gene.

The genes are TRBV4-1 and TRBJ1-2, with D maybe TRBD1 (5 bases). Trimming removed 0 bases from V and 6 bases from J, with 14 bases in between. This CDR3 has 15 residues. Germline V CDR1 and CDR2: MGHRA, YSYEKL. As DNA, the CDR3 is TGCGCCAGCAGCCAAGAGTTACAGGTCTTCCATGGCTACACCTTC. This codes for CASSQELQVFHGYTF.

The V gene is TRBV7-2, the J gene TRBJ1-3, with D unresolved. In germline, CDR1 is SGHTA, CDR2 FQGNSA. This CDR3 is 14 amino acids long. V gave up 4 bases and J gave up 4 bases, with 11 bases separating them. The CDR3 reads CASSWTFPGNTIYF. The CDR3 DNA follows: TGTGCCAGCAGCTGGACTTTCCCCGGAAACACCATATATTTT.